This T cell receptor beta chain was found in a study of blood T cells in healthy people across ages. The use of a sample-barcoded 5' primer and a J-beta primer mix characterized a second PCR of about 7 to 12 cycles. Tagging of each cDNA molecule was performed by a template-switch adaptor with 12 random nucleotides. TCRdb reprocessed the 5' RACE reads via MiXCR and lists one record per CDR3 protein. Of 800,000 to 950,000 distinct CDR3 sequences listed, roughly 43% are singletons. Samples had at least 6.5 million PBMCs isolated from them. Concerning this clonotype: What it binds is unknown.

Study outcomes and limitations: Older age went with lower TCR beta diversity per million T cells, in a roughly linear way. Investigators treated diversity estimates from one million T cells as underestimates.

Specimen: blood. This TCR derives from a man aged 25 to 40 in good health.

Here the CDR3 DNA reads TGCGCCAGCAGCCCCGAGGAAGTGCTGAACACTGAAGCTTTCTTT. Amino acid sequence: CASSPEEVLNTEAFF. V usage is TRBV4-1 and J usage is TRBJ1-1; no clear D. CDR1 and CDR2 (germline): MGHRA, YSYEKL. This CDR3 has 15 amino acids. V was trimmed by 4 bases and J by 0 bases, leaving 12 bases between them.